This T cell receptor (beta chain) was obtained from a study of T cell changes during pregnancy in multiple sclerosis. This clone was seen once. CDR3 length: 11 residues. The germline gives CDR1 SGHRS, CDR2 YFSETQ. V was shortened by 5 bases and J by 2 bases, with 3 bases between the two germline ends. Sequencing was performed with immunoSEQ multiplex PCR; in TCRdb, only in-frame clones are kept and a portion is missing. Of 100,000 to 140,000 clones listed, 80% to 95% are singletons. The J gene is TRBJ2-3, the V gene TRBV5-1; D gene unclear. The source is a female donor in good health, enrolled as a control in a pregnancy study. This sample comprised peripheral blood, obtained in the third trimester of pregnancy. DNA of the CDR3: TGCGCCAGCAGACTCACAGATACGCAGTATTTT. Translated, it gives CASRLTDTQYF.